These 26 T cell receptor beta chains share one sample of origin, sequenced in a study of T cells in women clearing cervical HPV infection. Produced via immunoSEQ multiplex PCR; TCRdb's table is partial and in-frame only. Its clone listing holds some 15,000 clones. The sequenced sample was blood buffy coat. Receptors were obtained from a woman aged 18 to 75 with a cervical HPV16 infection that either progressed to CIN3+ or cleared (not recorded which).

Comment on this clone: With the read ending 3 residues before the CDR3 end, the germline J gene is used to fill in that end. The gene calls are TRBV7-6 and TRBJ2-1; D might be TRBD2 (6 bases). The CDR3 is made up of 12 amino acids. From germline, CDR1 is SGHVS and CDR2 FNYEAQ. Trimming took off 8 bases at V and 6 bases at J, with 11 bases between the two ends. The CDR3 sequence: CASSAGGNEQFF. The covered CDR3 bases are TGTGCCAGCTCGGCCGGGGGCAATGAG.

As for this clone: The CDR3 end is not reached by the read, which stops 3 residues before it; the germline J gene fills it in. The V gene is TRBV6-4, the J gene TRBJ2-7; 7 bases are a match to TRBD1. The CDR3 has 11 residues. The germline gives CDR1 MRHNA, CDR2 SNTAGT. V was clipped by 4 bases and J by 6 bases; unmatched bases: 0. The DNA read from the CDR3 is TGTGCCAGCAGTGGACAGGGCGAG. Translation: CASSGQGE. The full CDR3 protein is CASSGQGEQYF.

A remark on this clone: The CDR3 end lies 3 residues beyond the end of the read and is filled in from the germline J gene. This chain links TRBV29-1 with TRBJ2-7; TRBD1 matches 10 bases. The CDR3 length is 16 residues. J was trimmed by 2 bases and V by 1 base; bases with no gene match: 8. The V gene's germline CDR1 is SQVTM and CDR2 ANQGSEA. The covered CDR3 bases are TGCAGCGTTGAAGGGGGTTATGGGACAGGGGCCTACGAG. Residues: CSVEGGYGTGAYE. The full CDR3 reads CSVEGGYGTGAYEQYF.

The CDR3 sequence is CASSSDRDSNQPQHF. The sequenced part of the CDR3 DNA is TGTGCCAGCAGCTCGGACAGGGATAGCAATCAGCCC. The V and J genes are TRBV2 and TRBJ1-5; 8 bases match TRBD1. The read stops 3 residues short of the end of the CDR3; the missing end is completed from the germline J gene. Germline V lookup: CDR1 SNHLY, CDR2 FYNNEI. The CDR3 length is 15 residues. The V and J ends lost 6 bases and 0 bases, in that order; junction bases with no gene match: 4.

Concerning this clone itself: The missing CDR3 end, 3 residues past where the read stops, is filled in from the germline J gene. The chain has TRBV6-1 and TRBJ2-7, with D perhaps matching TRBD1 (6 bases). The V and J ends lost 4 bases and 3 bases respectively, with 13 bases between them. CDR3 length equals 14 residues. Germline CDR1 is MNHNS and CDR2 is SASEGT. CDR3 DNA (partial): TGTGCCAGCAGTGTTCTCAGGGGTGACTACGAG. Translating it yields CASSVLRGDYE. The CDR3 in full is CASSVLRGDYEQYF.

CDR3 DNA, as far as it was read: TGCGCCAGCAGCTTGGCGCGGGGGGCCTACGAG. The encoded protein is CASSLARGAYE. The complete CDR3 protein is CASSLARGAYEQYF. J is TRBJ2-7 and V is TRBV5-1; 8 nucleotides line up with TRBD2. The read falls 3 residues short of the CDR3 end, and the missing part is taken from the germline J gene. Germline V gene lookup returns CDR1 SGHRS and CDR2 YFSETQ. The V segment lost 0 bases and the J segment 2 bases; nucleotides outside the gene matches: 1. The CDR3 is 14 amino acids.

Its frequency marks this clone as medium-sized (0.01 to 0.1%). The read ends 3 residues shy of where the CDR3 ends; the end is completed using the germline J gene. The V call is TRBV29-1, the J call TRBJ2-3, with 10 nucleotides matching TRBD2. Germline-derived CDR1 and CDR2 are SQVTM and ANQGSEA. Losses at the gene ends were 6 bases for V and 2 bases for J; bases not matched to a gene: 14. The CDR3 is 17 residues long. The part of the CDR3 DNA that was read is TGCAGCGTGGACTCCACCTTTCTAGCGGGGGACACAGATACG. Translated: CSVDSTFLAGDTDT. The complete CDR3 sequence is CSVDSTFLAGDTDTQYF.

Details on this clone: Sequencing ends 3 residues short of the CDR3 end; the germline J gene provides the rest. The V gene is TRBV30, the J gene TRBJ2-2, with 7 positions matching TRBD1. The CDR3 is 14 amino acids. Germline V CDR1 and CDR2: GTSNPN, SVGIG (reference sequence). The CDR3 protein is CAWSVGTANSPLFF. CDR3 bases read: TGTGCCTGGAGTGTGGGGACAGCCAATTCACCG.

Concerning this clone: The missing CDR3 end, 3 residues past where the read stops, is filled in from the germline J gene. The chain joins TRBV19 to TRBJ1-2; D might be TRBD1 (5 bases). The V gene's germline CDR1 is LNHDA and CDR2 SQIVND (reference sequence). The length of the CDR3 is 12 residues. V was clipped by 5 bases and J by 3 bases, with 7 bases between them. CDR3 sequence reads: CASSQQDYGYTF. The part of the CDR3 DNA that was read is TGTGCCAGTAGTCAACAGGACTATGGC.

The sequenced CDR3 bases are TGCAGTGCCCATGCCCGACAGGGGACAGATACG. As protein: CSAHARQGTDT. The complete CDR3 reads CSAHARQGTDTQYF. The chain carries TRBV20-1 and TRBJ2-3, with 8 nucleotides matching TRBD1. The DNA ends 3 residues before the CDR3 does, and the rest of the CDR3 is filled in from the germline J gene. CDR1 and CDR2 (germline): DFQATT, SNEGSKA (reference sequence). V shed 6 bases and J 3 bases; nucleotides not matched to a gene: 8. This CDR3 has 14 residues.

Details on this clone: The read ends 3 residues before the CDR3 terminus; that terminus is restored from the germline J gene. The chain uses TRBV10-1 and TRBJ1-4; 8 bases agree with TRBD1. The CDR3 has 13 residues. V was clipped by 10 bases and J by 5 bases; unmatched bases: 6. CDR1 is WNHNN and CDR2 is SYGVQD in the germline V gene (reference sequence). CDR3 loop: CATRDRRNEKLFF. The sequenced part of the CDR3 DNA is TGCGCCACAAGGGACAGGAGGAATGAAAAA.

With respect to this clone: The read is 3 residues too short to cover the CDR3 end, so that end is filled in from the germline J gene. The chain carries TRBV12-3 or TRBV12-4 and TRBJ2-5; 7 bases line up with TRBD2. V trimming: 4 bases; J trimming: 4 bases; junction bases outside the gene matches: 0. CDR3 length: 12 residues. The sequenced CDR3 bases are TGTGCCAGCAGTTGGGGGGGAGAGACC. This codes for CASSWGGET. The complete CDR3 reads CASSWGGETQYF.

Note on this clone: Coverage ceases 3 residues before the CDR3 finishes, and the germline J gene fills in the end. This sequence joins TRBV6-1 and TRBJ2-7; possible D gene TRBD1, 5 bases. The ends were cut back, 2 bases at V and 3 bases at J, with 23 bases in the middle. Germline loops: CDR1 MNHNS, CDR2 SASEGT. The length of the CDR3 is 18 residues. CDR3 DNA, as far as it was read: TGTGCCAGCAGTGAACTTGCACCTCAGGGCTCCTACTACTACGAG. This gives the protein CASSELAPQGSYYYE. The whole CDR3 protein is CASSELAPQGSYYYEQYF.

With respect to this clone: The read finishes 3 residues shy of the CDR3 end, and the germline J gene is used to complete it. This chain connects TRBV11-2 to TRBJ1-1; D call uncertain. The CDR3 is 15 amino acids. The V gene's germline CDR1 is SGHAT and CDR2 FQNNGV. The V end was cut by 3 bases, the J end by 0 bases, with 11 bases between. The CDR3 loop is CASSLLWPLNTEAFF. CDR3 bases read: TGTGCCAGCAGCTTGTTGTGGCCACTGAACACTGAA.

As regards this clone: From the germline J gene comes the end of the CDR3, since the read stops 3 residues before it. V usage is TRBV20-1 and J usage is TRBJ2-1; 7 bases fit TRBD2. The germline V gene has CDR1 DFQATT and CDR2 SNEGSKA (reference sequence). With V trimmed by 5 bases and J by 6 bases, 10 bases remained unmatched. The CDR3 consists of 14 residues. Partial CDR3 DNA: TGCAGTGCTGCTAGGGCTAGCGGTACCAATGAG. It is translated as CSAARASGTNE. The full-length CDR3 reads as CSAARASGTNEQFF.

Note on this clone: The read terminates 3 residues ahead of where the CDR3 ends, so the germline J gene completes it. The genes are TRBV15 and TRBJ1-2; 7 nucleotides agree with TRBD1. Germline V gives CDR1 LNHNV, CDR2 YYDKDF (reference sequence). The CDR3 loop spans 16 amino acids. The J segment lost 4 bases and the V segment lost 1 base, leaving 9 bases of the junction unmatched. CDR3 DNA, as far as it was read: TGTGCCACCAGCAGAGCGATGACAGGGACCCTCTATGGC. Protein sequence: CATSRAMTGTLYG. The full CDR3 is CATSRAMTGTLYGYTF.

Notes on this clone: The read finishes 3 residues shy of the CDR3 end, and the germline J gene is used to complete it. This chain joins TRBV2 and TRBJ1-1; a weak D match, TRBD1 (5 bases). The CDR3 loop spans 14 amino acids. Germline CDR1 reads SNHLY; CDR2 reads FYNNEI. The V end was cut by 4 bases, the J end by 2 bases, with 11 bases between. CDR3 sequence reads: CASSGQRPNTEAFF. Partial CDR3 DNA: TGTGCCAGCAGTGGACAGAGACCTAACACTGAA. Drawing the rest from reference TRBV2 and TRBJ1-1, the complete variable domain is EPEVTQTPSHQVTQMGQEVILRCVPISNHLYFYWYRQILGQKVEFLVSFYNNEISEKSEIFDDQFSVERPDGSNFTLKIRSTKLEDSAMYFCASSGQRPNTEAFFGQGTRLTVV.

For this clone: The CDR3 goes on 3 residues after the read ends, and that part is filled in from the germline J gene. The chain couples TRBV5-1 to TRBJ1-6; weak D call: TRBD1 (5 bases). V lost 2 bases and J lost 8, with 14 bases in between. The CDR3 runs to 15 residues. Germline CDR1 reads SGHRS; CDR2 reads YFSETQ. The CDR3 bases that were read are TGCGCCAGCAGCTTTGGTCAGGGCTCTTATTCACCC. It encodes CASSFGQGSYSP. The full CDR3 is CASSFGQGSYSPLHF. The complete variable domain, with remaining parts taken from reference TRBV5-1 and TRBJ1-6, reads KAGVTQTPRYLIKTRGQQVTLSCSPISGHRSVSWYQQTPGQGLQFLFEYFSETQRNKGNFPGRFSGRQFSNSRSEMNVSTLELGDSALYLCASSFGQGSYSPLHFGNGTRLTVT.

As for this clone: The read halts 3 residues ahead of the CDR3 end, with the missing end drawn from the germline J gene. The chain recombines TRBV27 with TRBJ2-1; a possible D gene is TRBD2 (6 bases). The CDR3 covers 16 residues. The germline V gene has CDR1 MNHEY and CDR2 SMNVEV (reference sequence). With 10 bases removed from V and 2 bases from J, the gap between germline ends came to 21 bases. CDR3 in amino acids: CATTPYRAGPYNEQFF. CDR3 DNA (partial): TGTGCCACGACCCCGTATCGGGCGGGGCCCTACAATGAG.

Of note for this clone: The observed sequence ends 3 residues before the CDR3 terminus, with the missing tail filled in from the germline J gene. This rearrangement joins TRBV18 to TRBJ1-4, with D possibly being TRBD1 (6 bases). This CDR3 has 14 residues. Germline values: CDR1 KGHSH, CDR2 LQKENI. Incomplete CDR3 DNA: TGTGCCAGCTCACCGGGGGCTGGGAATTCACCA. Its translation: CASSPGAGNSP. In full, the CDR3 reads CASSPGAGNSPLFF.

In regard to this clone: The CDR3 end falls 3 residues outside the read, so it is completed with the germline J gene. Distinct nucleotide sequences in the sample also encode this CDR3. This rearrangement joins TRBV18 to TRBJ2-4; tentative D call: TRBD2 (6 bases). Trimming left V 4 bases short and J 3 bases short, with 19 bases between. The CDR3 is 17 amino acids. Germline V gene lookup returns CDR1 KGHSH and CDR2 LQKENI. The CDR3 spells CASSQPAAGPFKNIQYF. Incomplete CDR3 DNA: TGTGCCAGCTCACAACCTGCAGCGGGCCCTTTCAAAAACATT.

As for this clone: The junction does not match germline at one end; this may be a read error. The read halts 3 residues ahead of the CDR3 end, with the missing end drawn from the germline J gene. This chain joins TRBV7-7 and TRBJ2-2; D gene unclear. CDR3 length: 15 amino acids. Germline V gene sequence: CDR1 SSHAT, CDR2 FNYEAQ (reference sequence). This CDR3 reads CASSLESGFAGELFF. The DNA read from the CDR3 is TGTGCTAGCAGCTTAGAGTCCGGGTTCGCCGGGGAG. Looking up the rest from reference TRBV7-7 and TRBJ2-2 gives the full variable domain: GAGVSQSPRYKVTKRGQDVTLRCDPISSHATLYWYQQALGQGPEFLTYFNYEAQPDKSGLPSDRFSAERPEGSISTLTIQRTEQRDSAMYRCASSLESGFAGELFFGEGSRLTVL.

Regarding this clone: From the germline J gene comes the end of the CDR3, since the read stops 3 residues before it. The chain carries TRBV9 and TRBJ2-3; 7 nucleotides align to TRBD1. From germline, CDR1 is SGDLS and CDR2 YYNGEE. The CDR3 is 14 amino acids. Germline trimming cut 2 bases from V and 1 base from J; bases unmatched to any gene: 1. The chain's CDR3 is CASSVGQGTDTQYF. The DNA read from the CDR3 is TGTGCCAGCAGCGTTGGACAGGGCACAGATACG.

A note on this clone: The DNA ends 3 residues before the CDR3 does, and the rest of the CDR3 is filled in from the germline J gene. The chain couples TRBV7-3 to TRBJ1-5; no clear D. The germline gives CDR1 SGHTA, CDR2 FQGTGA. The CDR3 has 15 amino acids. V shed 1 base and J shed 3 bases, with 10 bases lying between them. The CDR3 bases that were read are TGTGCCAGCAGCTTAAATGGAGGGTCCAATCAGCCC. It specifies CASSLNGGSNQP. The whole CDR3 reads CASSLNGGSNQPQHF. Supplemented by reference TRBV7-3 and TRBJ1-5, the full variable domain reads GAGVSQTPSNKVTEKGKYVELRCDPISGHTALYWYRQSLGQGPEFLIYFQGTGAADDSGLPNDRFFAVRPEGSVSTLKIQRTERGDSAVYLCASSLNGGSNQPQHFGDGTRLSIL.

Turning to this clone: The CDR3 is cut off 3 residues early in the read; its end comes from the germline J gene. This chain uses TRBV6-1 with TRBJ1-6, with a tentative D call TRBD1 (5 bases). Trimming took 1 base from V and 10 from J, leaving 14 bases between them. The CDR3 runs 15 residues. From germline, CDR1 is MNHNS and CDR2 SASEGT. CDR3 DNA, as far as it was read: TGTGCCAGCAGTGAAGGCGCCGGGGGTGGCTCACCC. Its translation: CASSEGAGGGSP. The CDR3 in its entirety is CASSEGAGGGSPLHF.

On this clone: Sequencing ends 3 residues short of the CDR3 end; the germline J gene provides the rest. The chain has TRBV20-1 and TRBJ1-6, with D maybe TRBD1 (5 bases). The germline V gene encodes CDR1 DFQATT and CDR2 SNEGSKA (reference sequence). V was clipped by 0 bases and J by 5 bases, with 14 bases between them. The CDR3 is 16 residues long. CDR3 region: CSARDSGRADNSPLHF. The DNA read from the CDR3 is TGCAGTGCTAGAGATTCCGGCAGGGCGGATAATTCACCC.